The sequence of this TCR beta chain was determined in a study of cytomegalovirus exposure and HLA in healthy donors. Study in general: Out of several hundred genotyped donors, about 80% belonged to the Caucasian-associated ancestry cluster.

The CDR3 spans 14 residues. Trimming cost V 2 bases and J 8 bases, with 10 bases left between them. CDR1 and CDR2 (germline): SGHVS, FNYEAQ. The primer mix had 60 Vbeta and 13 Jbeta primers. The repertoire was sequenced with immunoSEQ multiplex PCR; TCRdb's copy has only in-frame clones and lacks some. This sample has over 150,000 clones, with about 80% found just once. This chain joins TRBV7-6 and TRBJ1-6, with D tentatively TRBD1 (5 bases). Sequencing was carried out using PBMCs. The clonotype comes from a woman in her 40s in good health and CMV-seronegative. The CDR3 nucleotides are TGTGCCAGCAGCTTACGGGGGGAGGATTCACCCCTCCACTTT. Its protein product is CASSLRGEDSPLHF.